The 10 T cell receptor beta chains reported below all come from one sample, sequenced in a study of cytomegalovirus exposure and HLA in healthy donors. The study ran its PCR with 60 Vbeta and 13 Jbeta primers. The data were produced by immunoSEQ multiplex PCR, yet TCRdb's version contains in-frame clones alone and is incomplete. The sample shows roughly 180,000 clones, 84% of them seen only once. The source material was PBMCs. All receptors come from a girl aged 10 to 17 in good health and CMV-seropositive.

This chain links TRBV2 with TRBJ2-6; 9 nucleotides line up with TRBD1. CDR1 and CDR2 (germline): SNHLY, FYNNEI. The junction had 6 bases not matched to a gene; V was cut back by 9 bases and J by 6 bases. The CDR3 contains 14 residues. The CDR3 DNA reads as TGTGCCAGTAGAGGACAGGGGAAGGCCAACGTCCTGACTTTC. It translates to CASRGQGKANVLTF.

The chain carries TRBV18 and TRBJ2-7; 11 bases align to TRBD1. The CDR3 consists of 15 residues. In germline, CDR1 is KGHSH, CDR2 LQKENI. J gave up 2 bases and V 4 bases, and 4 bases lay outside the gene matches. Here the CDR3 DNA reads TGTGCCAGCTCACGGGGGACAGGGGGGCCCTACGAGCAGTACTTC. It encodes CASSRGTGGPYEQYF.

This chain joins TRBV7-3 and TRBJ2-1; 8 positions match TRBD2. Germline V gives CDR1 SGHTA, CDR2 FQGTGA. After removal of 4 bases from V and 4 bases from J, the junction contained 6 bases not matched to a gene. This CDR3 comprises 15 residues. In nucleotides, the CDR3 is TGTGCCAGCAGCTATCAAGCGGGGGCGTACAATGAGCAGTTCTTC. Amino acids: CASSYQAGAYNEQFF. The full variable domain, completed using reference TRBV7-3 and TRBJ2-1, is GAGVSQTPSNKVTEKGKYVELRCDPISGHTALYWYRQSLGQGPEFLIYFQGTGAADDSGLPNDRFFAVRPEGSVSTLKIQRTERGDSAVYLCASSYQAGAYNEQFFGPGTRLTVL.

The rearrangement links TRBV2 to TRBJ1-1; 9 bases fit TRBD1. CDR1 is SNHLY and CDR2 is FYNNEI in the germline V gene. Germline trimming cut 3 bases from V and 1 base from J; bases unmatched to any gene: 0. The CDR3 consists of 14 residues. Here the CDR3 reads CASSEGQGNTEAFF. Written as DNA, the CDR3 is TGTGCCAGCAGTGAGGGACAGGGGAACACTGAAGCTTTCTTT. Variable domain in full (rest from reference TRBV2 and TRBJ1-1): EPEVTQTPSHQVTQMGQEVILRCVPISNHLYFYWYRQILGQKVEFLVSFYNNEISEKSEIFDDQFSVERPDGSNFTLKIRSTKLEDSAMYFCASSEGQGNTEAFFGQGTRLTVV.

The V and J genes are TRBV7-2 and TRBJ2-7; 8 bases fit TRBD1. In germline, CDR1 is SGHTA, CDR2 FQGNSA. The ends lost 5 bases at V and 4 bases at J; junction bases unmatched: 13. The CDR3 totals 16 residues. The CDR3 region has the DNA TGTGCCAGCAGCCCCGGTCGGACAGGGAAGGTATACGAGCAGTACTTC. Translation gives CASSPGRTGKVYEQYF. The variable domain in full, with the rest retrieved from reference TRBV7-2 and TRBJ2-7, is GAGVSQSPSNKVTEKGKDVELRCDPISGHTALYWYRQSLGQGLEFLIYFQGNSAPDKSGLPSDRFSAERTGGSVSTLTIQRTQQEDSAVYLCASSPGRTGKVYEQYFGPGTRLTVT.

The chain recombines TRBV11-3 with TRBJ1-1, with 8 bases that match TRBD1. Trimming removed 5 bases from V and 3 bases from J; junction bases left unmatched: 5. CDR1 and CDR2 (germline): SGHNT, YENEEA. The CDR3 is 14 residues long. In nucleotides, the CDR3 is TGTGCCAGCAGCCCCCGGACAGGGTACACTGAAGCTTTCTTT. Translation: CASSPRTGYTEAFF.

This clone was recorded a few times. The chain employs TRBV6-1 and TRBJ1-2; D not certain. The germline V and J ends were trimmed by 7 bases and 2 bases, with 17 bases remaining between them. The CDR3 runs to 15 residues. Germline assignment: CDR1 MNHNS and CDR2 SASEGT. CDR3 residues: CASTTIRELNYGYTF. The CDR3 DNA is TGTGCCAGCACCACGATCCGGGAGTTGAACTATGGCTACACCTTC.

The rearrangement uses TRBV6-1 and TRBJ1-1; D possibly corresponds to TRBD1 (6 bases). Germline CDR1 is MNHNS and CDR2 is SASEGT. V gave up 0 bases and J gave up 5 bases, with 7 bases separating them. This CDR3 region has 13 residues. The CDR3 bases are TGTGCCAGCAGTGAAGCTAGGGGGACTGAAGCTTTCTTT. Amino acids: CASSEARGTEAFF.

The chain has TRBV7-3 and TRBJ2-1; TRBD2 agrees at 11 bases. Germline assignment: CDR1 SGHTA and CDR2 FQGTGA. CDR3 length: 17 amino acids. V gave up 1 base and J gave up 7 bases; unmatched junction bases: 9. The CDR3 nucleotides read TGTGCCAGCAGCTTAAAATTAGCGGGGGGGCGTGTGAATGAGCAGTTCTTC. It encodes CASSLKLAGGRVNEQFF.

In nucleotides, the CDR3 is TGTGCCAGCAGTTTATCAGGCCGGGAGTGGGGATATGGCTACACCTTC. This encodes CASSLSGREWGYGYTF. The V call is TRBV27, the J call TRBJ1-2; D call uncertain. Trimming removed 0 bases from V and 5 bases from J, with 16 bases in between. Germline loops: CDR1 MNHEY, CDR2 SMNVEV (reference sequence). The CDR3 totals 16 residues.